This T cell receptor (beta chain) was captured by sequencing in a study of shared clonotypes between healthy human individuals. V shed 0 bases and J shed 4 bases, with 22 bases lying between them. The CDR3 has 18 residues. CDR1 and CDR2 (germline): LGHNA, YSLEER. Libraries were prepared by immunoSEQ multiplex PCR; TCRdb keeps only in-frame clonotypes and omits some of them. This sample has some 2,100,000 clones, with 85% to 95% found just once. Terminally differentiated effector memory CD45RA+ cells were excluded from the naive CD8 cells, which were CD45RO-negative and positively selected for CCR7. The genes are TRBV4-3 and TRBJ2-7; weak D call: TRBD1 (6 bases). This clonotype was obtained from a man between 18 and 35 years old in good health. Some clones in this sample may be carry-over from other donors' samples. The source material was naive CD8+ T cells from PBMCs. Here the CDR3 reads CASSQEVISAGAIYEQYF. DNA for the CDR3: TGCGCCAGCAGCCAAGAAGTTATATCGGCAGGGGCTATTTACGAGCAGTACTTC.